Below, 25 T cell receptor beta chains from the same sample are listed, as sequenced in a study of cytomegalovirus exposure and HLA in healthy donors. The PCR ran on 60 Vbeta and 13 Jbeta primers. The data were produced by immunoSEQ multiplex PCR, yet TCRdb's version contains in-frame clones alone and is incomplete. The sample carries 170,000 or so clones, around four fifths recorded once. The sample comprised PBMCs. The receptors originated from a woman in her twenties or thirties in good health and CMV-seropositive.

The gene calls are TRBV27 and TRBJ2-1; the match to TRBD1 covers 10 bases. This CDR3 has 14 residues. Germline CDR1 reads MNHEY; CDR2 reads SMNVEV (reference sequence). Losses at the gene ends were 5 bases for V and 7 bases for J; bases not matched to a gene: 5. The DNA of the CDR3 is TGTGCCAGCAGTCCCGGGACAGGGGTTAATGAGCAGTTCTTC. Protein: CASSPGTGVNEQFF.

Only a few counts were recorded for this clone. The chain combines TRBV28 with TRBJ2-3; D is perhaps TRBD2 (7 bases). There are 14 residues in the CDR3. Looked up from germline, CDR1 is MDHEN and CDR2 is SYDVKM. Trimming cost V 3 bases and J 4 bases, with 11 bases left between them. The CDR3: CASSFRGGADTQYF. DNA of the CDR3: TGTGCCAGCAGTTTTAGGGGGGGGGCAGATACGCAGTATTTT.

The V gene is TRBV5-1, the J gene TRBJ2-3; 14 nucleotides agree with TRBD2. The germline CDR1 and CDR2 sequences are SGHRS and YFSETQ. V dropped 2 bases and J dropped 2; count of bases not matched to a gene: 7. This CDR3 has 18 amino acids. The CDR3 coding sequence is TGCGCCAGCAGCTTCCGACTAGCGGGAGGGCGAGTCACAGATACGCAGTATTTT. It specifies CASSFRLAGGRVTDTQYF.

The CDR3 loop is CASSLFDSSYEQYF. CDR3 sequence (DNA): TGTGCCAGCAGCTTATTTGACAGCTCCTACGAGCAGTACTTC. The chain links TRBV7-6 to TRBJ2-7, with D possibly matching TRBD1 (5 bases). V lost 2 bases, J lost 0 bases, and 8 bases lay in between. This CDR3 region has 14 residues. The germline gives CDR1 SGHVS, CDR2 FNYEAQ.

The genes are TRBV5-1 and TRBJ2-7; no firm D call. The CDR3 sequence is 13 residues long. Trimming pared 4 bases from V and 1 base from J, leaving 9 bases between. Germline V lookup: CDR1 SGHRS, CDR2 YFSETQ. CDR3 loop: CASSVAQSYEQYF. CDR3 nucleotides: TGCGCCAGCAGCGTGGCTCAGTCCTACGAGCAGTACTTC.

CDR3 region: CASSPRQDVGELFF. In nucleotides, the CDR3 is TGTGCCAGTAGTCCCCGACAGGACGTCGGGGAGCTGTTTTTT. The rearrangement uses TRBV19 and TRBJ2-2, with D possibly TRBD1 on 6 matching bases. Trimming cost V 5 bases and J 7 bases, with 14 bases left between them. CDR1 LNHDA and CDR2 SQIVND come from the germline V gene (reference sequence). The CDR3 covers 14 residues. Variable domain in full (rest from reference TRBV19 and TRBJ2-2): DGGITQSPKYLFRKEGQNVTLSCEQNLNHDAMYWYRQDPGQGLRLIYYSQIVNDFQKGDIAEGYSVSREKKESFPLTVTSAQKNPTAFYLCASSPRQDVGELFFGEGSRLTVL.

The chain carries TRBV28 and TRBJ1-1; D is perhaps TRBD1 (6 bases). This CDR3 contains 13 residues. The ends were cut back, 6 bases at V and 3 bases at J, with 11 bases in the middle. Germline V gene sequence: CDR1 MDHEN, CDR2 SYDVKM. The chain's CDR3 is CASRPGTHTEAFF. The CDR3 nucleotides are TGTGCCAGCAGGCCTGGGACACACACTGAAGCTTTCTTT.

CDR3 DNA sequence: TGTGCCAGCAGCTTAGTCCAGAACGAGCAGTACTTC. It codes for CASSLVQNEQYF. The rearrangement links TRBV7-9 to TRBJ2-7; no clear D gene. CDR3 length: 12 amino acids. Germline values: CDR1 SEHNR, CDR2 FQNEAQ (reference sequence). The V gene lost 1 base and the J gene lost 5 bases, with 6 bases spanning the gap.

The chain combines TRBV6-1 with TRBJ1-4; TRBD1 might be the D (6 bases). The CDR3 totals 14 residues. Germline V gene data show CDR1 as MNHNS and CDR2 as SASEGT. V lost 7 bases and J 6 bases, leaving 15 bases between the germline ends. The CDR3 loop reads CASIRHRADEKLFF. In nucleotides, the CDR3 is TGTGCCAGCATAAGGCACAGGGCTGATGAAAAACTGTTTTTT.

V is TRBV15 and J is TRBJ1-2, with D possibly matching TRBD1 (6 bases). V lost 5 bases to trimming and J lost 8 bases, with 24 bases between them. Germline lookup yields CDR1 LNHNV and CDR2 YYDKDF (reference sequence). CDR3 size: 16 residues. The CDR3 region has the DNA TGTGCCACCAGCTGGACAGCAGGGGAATCAGGAGAGGGCTACACCTTC. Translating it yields CATSWTAGESGEGYTF.

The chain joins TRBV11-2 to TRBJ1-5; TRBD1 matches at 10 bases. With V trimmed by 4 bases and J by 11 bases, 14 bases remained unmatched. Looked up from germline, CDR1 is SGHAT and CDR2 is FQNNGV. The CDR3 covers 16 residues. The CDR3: CASSSSPGTGVGAQHF. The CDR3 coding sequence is TGTGCCAGCAGCTCCTCTCCCGGGACAGGGGTTGGGGCCCAGCATTTT.

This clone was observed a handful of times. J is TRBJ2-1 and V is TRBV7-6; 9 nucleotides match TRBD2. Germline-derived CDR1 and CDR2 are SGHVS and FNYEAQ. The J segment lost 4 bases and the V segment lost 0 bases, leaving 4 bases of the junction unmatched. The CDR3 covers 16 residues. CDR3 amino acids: CASSLAGLAYYNEQFF. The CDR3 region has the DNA TGTGCCAGCAGCTTAGCAGGACTAGCGTATTACAATGAGCAGTTCTTC.

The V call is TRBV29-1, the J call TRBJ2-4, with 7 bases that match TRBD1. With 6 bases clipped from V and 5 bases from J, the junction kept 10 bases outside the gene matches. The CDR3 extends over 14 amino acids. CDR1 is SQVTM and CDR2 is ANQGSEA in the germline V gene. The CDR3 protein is CSVHPGQGENIQYF. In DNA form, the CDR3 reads TGCAGCGTCCACCCCGGCCAGGGGGAAAACATTCAGTACTTC.

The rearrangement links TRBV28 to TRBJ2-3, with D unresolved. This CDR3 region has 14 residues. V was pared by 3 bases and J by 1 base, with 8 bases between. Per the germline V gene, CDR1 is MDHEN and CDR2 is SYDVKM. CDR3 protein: CASSFLQGTDTQYF. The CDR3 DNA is TGTGCCAGCAGTTTTCTGCAGGGCACAGATACGCAGTATTTT.

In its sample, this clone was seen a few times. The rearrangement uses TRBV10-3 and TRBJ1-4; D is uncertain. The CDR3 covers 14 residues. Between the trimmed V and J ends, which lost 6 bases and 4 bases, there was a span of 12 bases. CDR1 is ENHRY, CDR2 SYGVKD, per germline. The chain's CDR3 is CAIRGPTSNEKLFF. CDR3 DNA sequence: TGTGCCATCAGAGGCCCCACTAGTAATGAAAAACTGTTTTTT.

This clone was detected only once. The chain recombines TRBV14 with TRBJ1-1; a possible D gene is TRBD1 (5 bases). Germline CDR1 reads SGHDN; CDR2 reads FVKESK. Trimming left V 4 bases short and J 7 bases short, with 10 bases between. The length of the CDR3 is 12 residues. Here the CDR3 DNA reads TGTGCCAGCAGCCCCGGGGGGATTGAAGCTTTCTTT. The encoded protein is CASSPGGIEAFF.

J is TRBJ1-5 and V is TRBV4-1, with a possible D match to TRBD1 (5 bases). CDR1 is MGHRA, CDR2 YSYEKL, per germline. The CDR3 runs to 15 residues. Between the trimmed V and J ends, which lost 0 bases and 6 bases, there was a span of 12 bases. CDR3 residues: CASSQDRDSGQPQHF. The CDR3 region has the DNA TGCGCCAGCAGCCAAGATCGGGACTCTGGTCAGCCCCAGCATTTT.

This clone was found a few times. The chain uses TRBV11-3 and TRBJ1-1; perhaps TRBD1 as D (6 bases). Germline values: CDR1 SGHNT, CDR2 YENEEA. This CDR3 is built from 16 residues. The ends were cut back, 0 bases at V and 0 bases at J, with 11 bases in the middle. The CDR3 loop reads CASSLDSDSLNTEAFF. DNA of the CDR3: TGTGCCAGCAGCTTAGATTCGGACAGCTTGAACACTGAAGCTTTCTTT. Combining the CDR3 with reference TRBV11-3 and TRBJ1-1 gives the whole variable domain EAGVVQSPRYKIIEKKQPVAFWCNPISGHNTLYWYLQNLGQGPELLIRYENEEAVDDSQLPKDRFSAERLKGVDSTLKIQPAELGDSAVYLCASSLDSDSLNTEAFFGQGTRLTVV.

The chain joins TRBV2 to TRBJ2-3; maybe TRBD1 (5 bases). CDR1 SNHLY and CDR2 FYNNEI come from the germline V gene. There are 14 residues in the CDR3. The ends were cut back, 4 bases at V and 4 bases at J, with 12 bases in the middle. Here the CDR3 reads CASSVVRVADTQYF. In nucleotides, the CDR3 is TGTGCCAGCAGTGTTGTCAGGGTGGCAGATACGCAGTATTTT.

The CDR3 loop is CASSESGRVGELFF. The CDR3 region has the DNA TGTGCCAGCAGTGAAAGCGGGAGGGTGGGGGAGCTGTTTTTT. The chain uses TRBV6-1 and TRBJ2-2; TRBD2 agrees at 10 bases. The CDR3 loop spans 14 amino acids. Unmatched junction bases numbered 2, after V lost 2 bases and J lost 8 bases. CDR1 and CDR2 (germline): MNHNS, SASEGT.

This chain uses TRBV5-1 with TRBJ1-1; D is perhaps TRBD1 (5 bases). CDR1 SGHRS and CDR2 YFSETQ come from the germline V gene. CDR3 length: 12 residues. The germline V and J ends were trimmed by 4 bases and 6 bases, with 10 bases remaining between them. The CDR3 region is CASSPGWSEAFF. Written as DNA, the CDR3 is TGCGCCAGCAGCCCAGGGTGGTCTGAAGCTTTCTTT.

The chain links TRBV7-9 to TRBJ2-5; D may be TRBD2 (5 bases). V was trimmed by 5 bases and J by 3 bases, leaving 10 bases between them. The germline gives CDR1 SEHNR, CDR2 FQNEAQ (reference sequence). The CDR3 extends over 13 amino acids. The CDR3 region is CASSPLAKETQYF. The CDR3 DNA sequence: TGTGCCAGCAGCCCCTTAGCGAAAGAGACCCAGTACTTC.

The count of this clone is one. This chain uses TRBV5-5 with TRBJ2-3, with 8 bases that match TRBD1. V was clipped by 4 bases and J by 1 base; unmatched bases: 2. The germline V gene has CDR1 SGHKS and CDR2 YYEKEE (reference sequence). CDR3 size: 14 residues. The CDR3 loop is CASSTGQGTDTQYF. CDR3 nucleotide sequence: TGTGCCAGCAGCACGGGACAGGGCACAGATACGCAGTATTTT. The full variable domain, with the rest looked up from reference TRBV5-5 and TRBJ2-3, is DAGVTQSPTHLIKTRGQQVTLRCSPISGHKSVSWYQQVLGQGPQFIFQYYEKEERGRGNFPDRFSARQFPNYSSELNVNALLLGDSALYLCASSTGQGTDTQYFGPGTRLTVL.

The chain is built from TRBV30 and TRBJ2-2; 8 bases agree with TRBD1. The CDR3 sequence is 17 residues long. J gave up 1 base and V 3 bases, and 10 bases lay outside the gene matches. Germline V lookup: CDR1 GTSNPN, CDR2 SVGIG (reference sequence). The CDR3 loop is CAWRDLTQGGNTGELFF. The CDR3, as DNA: TGTGCCTGGAGAGACTTAACACAGGGGGGGAACACCGGGGAGCTGTTTTTT.

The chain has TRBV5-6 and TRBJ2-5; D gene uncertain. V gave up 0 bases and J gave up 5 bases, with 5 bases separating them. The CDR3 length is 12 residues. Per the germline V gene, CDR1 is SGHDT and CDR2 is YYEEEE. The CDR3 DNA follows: TGTGCCAGCAGCTTGGGCGAGGAGACCCAGTACTTC. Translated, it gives CASSLGEETQYF.